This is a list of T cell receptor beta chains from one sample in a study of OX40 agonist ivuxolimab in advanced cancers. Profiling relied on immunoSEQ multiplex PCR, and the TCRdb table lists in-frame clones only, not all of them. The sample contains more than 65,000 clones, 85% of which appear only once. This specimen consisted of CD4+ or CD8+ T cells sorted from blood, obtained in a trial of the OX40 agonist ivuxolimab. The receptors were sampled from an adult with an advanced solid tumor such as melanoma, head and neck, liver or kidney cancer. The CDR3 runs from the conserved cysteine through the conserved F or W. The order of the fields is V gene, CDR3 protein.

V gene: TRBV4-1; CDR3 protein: CASSQDPVGGANTGELFF
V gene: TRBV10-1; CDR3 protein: CASSSRGSNTEAFF
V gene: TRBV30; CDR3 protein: CAWSVEGDRRNSPLHF
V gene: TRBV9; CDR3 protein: CASSEGRETQYF
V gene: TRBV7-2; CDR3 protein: CASSPRGGNAPEAFF
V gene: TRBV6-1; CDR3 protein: CASVVTQLNTEAFF
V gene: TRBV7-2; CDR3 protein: CASSLGVKRGGTYNEQFF
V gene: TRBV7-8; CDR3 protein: CASSLLGASNQPQHF
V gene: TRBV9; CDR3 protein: CASSVAEGGPYEQYF
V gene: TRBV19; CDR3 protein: CASSIGRGGAKDEQFF
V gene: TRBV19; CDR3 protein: CASSITEGRAFF
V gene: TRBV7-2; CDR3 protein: CASSLAHGFSGNTIYF
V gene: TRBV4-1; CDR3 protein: CASSPLAGFEAYEQYF
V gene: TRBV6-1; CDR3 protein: CASSVQDESSYEQYF
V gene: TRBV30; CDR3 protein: CAGTDGGWYGYTF
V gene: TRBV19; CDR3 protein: CASTPGATYEQYF
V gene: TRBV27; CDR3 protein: CASSLNTYQQFF
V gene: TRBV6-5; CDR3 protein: CASSMTNEKLFF
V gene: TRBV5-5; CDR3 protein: CASSKPVRGTSGRATGRQFF
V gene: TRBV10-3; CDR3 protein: CAAGQGGEQYF
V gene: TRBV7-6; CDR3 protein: CASSLASRGLDTQYF
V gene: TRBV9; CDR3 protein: CASSVGPGGYEQYF
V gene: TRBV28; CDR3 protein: CASSGRDRGRPNEKLFF
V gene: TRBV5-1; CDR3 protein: CASSLQETQYF
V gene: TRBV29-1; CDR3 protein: CSVHILGTLFF